Listed here are 30 T cell receptor beta chains from one sample, sequenced in a study of blood T cells in healthy people across ages. A sample-barcoded 5' primer and a J-beta primer mix were used in a second PCR of roughly 7 to 12 cycles. Each CDR3 protein is one row after TCRdb ran MiXCR on the 5' RACE reads. Of more than 1 million distinct CDR3 sequences listed, 35% to 55% are singletons. The sequenced sample was blood. The receptor source for this set is a woman aged 55-70 years in good health.

J is TRBJ2-1 and V is TRBV12-3 or TRBV12-4, with 11 bases fitting TRBD2. The CDR3 is made up of 13 amino acids. With V trimmed by 3 bases and J by 15 bases, 7 bases remained unmatched. CDR3 loop: CASSLALAGGPFF. Here the CDR3 DNA reads TGTGCCAGCAGTTTGGCGTTAGCGGGAGGGCCGTTCTTC.

The genes are TRBV29-1 and TRBJ1-2; D is unclear. The CDR3 has 12 amino acids. The V end lost 6 bases, the J end lost 0 bases, and 8 bases lay between the germline ends. CDR1 is SQVTM, CDR2 ANQGSEA, per germline. CDR3 sequence: CSVDTSNYGYTF. The DNA for the CDR3 is TGCAGCGTAGACACCTCTAACTATGGCTACACCTTC.

The chain joins TRBV28 to TRBJ2-7; 9 bases map to TRBD1. J gave up 0 bases and V 5 bases, and 5 bases lay outside the gene matches. The CDR3 runs 15 residues. Germline V CDR1 and CDR2: MDHEN, SYDVKM. CDR3 sequence: CASSADRGHSYEQYF. The CDR3 nucleotides are TGTGCCAGCAGTGCGGACAGGGGTCACTCCTACGAGCAGTACTTC.

The V gene is TRBV5-1, the J gene TRBJ1-2, with D possibly matching TRBD1 (5 bases). V shed 4 bases and J shed 8 bases, with 15 bases lying between them. CDR3 size: 13 residues. Germline CDR1 and CDR2: SGHRS and YFSETQ. In DNA form, the CDR3 reads TGCGCCAGCAGCCTGGGGACGGGGCGAGGCTACACCTTC. It is translated as CASSLGTGRGYTF. The full variable domain, rest sourced from reference TRBV5-1 and TRBJ1-2, is KAGVTQTPRYLIKTRGQQVTLSCSPISGHRSVSWYQQTPGQGLQFLFEYFSETQRNKGNFPGRFSGRQFSNSRSEMNVSTLELGDSALYLCASSLGTGRGYTFGSGTRLTVV.

The sample holds a few counts of this clonotype. The chain combines TRBV7-8 with TRBJ1-2; TRBD1 aligns across 7 bases. J was trimmed by 5 bases and V by 4 bases; bases with no gene match: 4. The CDR3 sequence is 13 residues long. In germline, CDR1 is SGHVS, CDR2 FQNEAQ. CDR3 residues: CASSSTGRYGYTF. As DNA, the CDR3 is TGTGCCAGCAGCTCGACAGGGCGTTATGGCTACACCTTC. Together with reference TRBV7-8 and TRBJ1-2, the CDR3 gives the full variable domain: GAGVSQSPRYKVAKRGQDVALRCDPISGHVSLFWYQQALGQGPEFLTYFQNEAQLDKSGLPSDRFFAERPEGSVSTLKIQRTQQEDSAVYLCASSSTGRYGYTFGSGTRLTVV.

The rearrangement joins TRBV5-1 to TRBJ2-4; 8 nucleotides line up with TRBD1. Germline-derived CDR1 and CDR2 are SGHRS and YFSETQ. This CDR3 has 15 amino acids. Germline trimming cut 4 bases from V and 6 bases from J; bases unmatched to any gene: 9. CDR3 sequence: CASSLGTGYLNIQYF. CDR3 coding DNA: TGCGCCAGCAGCCTAGGGACAGGTTATTTAAACATTCAGTACTTC.

This clonotype was counted between two and nine times. The J gene is TRBJ2-5, the V gene TRBV7-2; unclear D gene. The CDR3 is 14 residues long. The germline V gene encodes CDR1 SGHTA and CDR2 FQGNSA. The V gene lost 5 bases and the J gene lost 5 bases, with 15 bases spanning the gap. Here the CDR3 DNA reads TGTGCCAGCAGCCATCGGTCTCGCCTGGAGACCCAGTACTTC. It specifies CASSHRSRLETQYF.

The rearrangement links TRBV7-9 to TRBJ1-2; D is uncertain. The CDR3 totals 13 residues. V was cut by 7 bases and J by 6 bases, with 15 bases left in between. Germline assignment: CDR1 SEHNR and CDR2 FQNEAQ (reference sequence). CDR3 bases: TGTGCCAGCACGGAAGCCTTAAGGGATGGCTACACCTTC. Translating gives CASTEALRDGYTF.

This clonotype was detected only a few times. The CDR3 DNA sequence: TGCAGCGTGTCTACTATCGGGGAGGGGTACTTC. The encoded protein is CSVSTIGEGYF. The gene calls are TRBV29-1 and TRBJ2-5, with 7 bases lining up with TRBD2. Germline lookup yields CDR1 SQVTM and CDR2 ANQGSEA. V lost 6 bases and J lost 13; bases outside the gene matches: 11. The CDR3 extends over 11 amino acids.

The chain links TRBV12-3 or TRBV12-4 to TRBJ2-3; a possible D gene is TRBD2 (5 bases). The CDR3 is made up of 16 amino acids. Deletions cut 0 bases from V and 4 bases from J, with 14 bases between. The CDR3 reads CASSLAPSWGADTQYF. The CDR3 nucleotides read TGTGCCAGCAGTTTAGCGCCCAGCTGGGGAGCAGATACGCAGTATTTT.

This chain joins TRBV11-2 and TRBJ2-1, with D unresolved. V was cut by 8 bases and J by 0 bases, with 11 bases left in between. Germline V gene sequence: CDR1 SGHAT, CDR2 FQNNGV. This CDR3 contains 14 residues. CDR3 residues: CASRVRSSYNEQFF. The CDR3 coding sequence is TGTGCCAGCCGTGTGCGGAGCTCCTACAATGAGCAGTTCTTC. The full variable domain, in which reference TRBV11-2 and TRBJ2-1 provide the parts outside the CDR3, is EAGVAQSPRYKIIEKRQSVAFWCNPISGHATLYWYQQILGQGPKLLIQFQNNGVVDDSQLPKDRFSAERLKGVDSTLKIQPAKLEDSAVYLCASRVRSSYNEQFFGPGTRLTVL.

This chain uses TRBV2 with TRBJ2-5, with D possibly TRBD1 on 5 matching bases. Germline V gene sequence: CDR1 SNHLY, CDR2 FYNNEI. Trimming cost V 1 base and J 3 bases, with 12 bases left between them. This CDR3 is built from 15 residues. CDR3 DNA sequence: TGTGCCAGCAGTGAAGTCGCAGGGATGGAAGAGACCCAGTACTTC. Protein sequence: CASSEVAGMEETQYF.

The V gene is TRBV10-2, the J gene TRBJ2-7; the D gene is possibly TRBD1 (5 bases). The CDR3 totals 13 residues. V was cut by 4 bases and J by 6 bases, with 13 bases left in between. Germline V lookup: CDR1 WSHSY, CDR2 SAAADI. The CDR3 is CASSADRRSEQYF. CDR3 DNA: TGCGCCAGCAGTGCCGACAGAAGGTCCGAGCAGTACTTC.

Ten or more counts support this clonotype. This chain joins TRBV5-1 and TRBJ1-2, with TRBD1 matching 8 bases. This CDR3 is built from 14 residues. Germline assignment: CDR1 SGHRS and CDR2 YFSETQ. With 0 bases clipped from V and 7 bases from J, the junction kept 5 bases outside the gene matches. CDR3 loop: CASSLVRTGLGYTF. DNA for the CDR3: TGCGCCAGCAGCTTGGTGCGGACAGGGCTTGGCTACACCTTC.

The chain has TRBV29-1 and TRBJ2-3, with 8 bases identical to TRBD2. Germline V lookup: CDR1 SQVTM, CDR2 ANQGSEA. The CDR3 totals 15 residues. With 4 bases clipped from V and 7 bases from J, the junction kept 13 bases outside the gene matches. The CDR3 DNA sequence: TGCAGCGTTGTCGGGCAAGCGGGAGTCGGGAATACGCAGTATTTT. Translation gives CSVVGQAGVGNTQYF.

This clonotype was seen more than once but under ten times. CDR3 in amino acids: CSVNRGHTEAFF. The CDR3 DNA follows: TGCAGCGTTAACAGGGGGCACACTGAAGCTTTCTTT. The chain carries TRBV29-1 and TRBJ1-1; 9 bases fit TRBD1. This CDR3 is 12 amino acids long. The germline CDR1 and CDR2 sequences are SQVTM and ANQGSEA. J was trimmed by 3 bases and V by 5 bases; bases with no gene match: 1.

This chain uses TRBV4-2 with TRBJ2-1; 8 bases are a match to TRBD2. Germline V lookup: CDR1 LGHNA, CDR2 YNFKEQ. The ends lost 0 bases at V and 0 bases at J; junction bases unmatched: 7. The CDR3 sequence is 18 residues long. CDR3 sequence: CASSQEMGLAGSYNEQFF. Here the CDR3 DNA reads TGTGCCAGCAGCCAAGAGATGGGGCTAGCGGGCTCCTACAATGAGCAGTTCTTC.

The chain employs TRBV28 and TRBJ2-4, with D perhaps TRBD2 (5 bases). The J call may be incorrect, as the DNA end agrees better with TRBJ2-5. The CDR3 is made up of 14 amino acids. The germline V gene encodes CDR1 MDHEN and CDR2 SYDVKM. The CDR3 nucleotides read TGTGCCAGCAGCAGGACTGACGTCCAAGAGACCCAGTACTTC. Its protein product is CASSRTDVQETQYF.

The chain employs TRBV11-2 and TRBJ1-2; a weak D match, TRBD1 (6 bases). V was clipped by 4 bases and J by 0 bases, with 15 bases between them. The CDR3 runs 16 residues. Germline V gene sequence: CDR1 SGHAT, CDR2 FQNNGV. The CDR3 bases are TGTGCCAGCAGCTCCCGTTTTGGGACATCTAACTATGGCTACACCTTC. Translating gives CASSSRFGTSNYGYTF.

This rearrangement joins TRBV11-2 to TRBJ2-7; D call uncertain. The CDR3 loop spans 14 amino acids. In germline, CDR1 is SGHAT, CDR2 FQNNGV. V lost 1 base and J lost 3, with 10 bases in between. CDR3 in DNA: TGTGCCAGCAGCTTAGCCGGAAACTACTACGAGCAGTACTTC. This translates into CASSLAGNYYEQYF.

The chain links TRBV6-6 to TRBJ1-4, with a tentative D call TRBD1 (6 bases). The length of the CDR3 is 16 residues. Looked up from germline, CDR1 is MNHNY and CDR2 is SVGAGI (reference sequence). With 6 bases removed from V and 6 bases from J, the gap between germline ends came to 20 bases. As DNA, the CDR3 is TGTGCCAGCAGCCCGGAGGGGGGGGCGATTGATGAAAAACTGTTTTTT. Translating it yields CASSPEGGAIDEKLFF.

V and J are TRBV7-2 and TRBJ1-1, with D maybe TRBD1 (5 bases). This CDR3 is 16 amino acids long. Between the trimmed V and J ends, which lost 2 bases and 1 base, there was a span of 14 bases. Germline assignment: CDR1 SGHTA and CDR2 FQGNSA. CDR3 protein: CASSLRAGTTNTEAFF. The CDR3 DNA sequence: TGTGCCAGCAGCTTAAGGGCAGGGACGACGAACACTGAAGCTTTCTTT.

The V gene is TRBV20-1, the J gene TRBJ1-6; D is ambiguous. Trimming took off 3 bases at V and 11 bases at J, with 17 bases between the two ends. The CDR3 has 14 residues. Germline V gene sequence: CDR1 DFQATT, CDR2 SNEGSKA (reference sequence). CDR3: CSARAGFQGAPLHF. The CDR3 DNA reads TGCAGTGCTAGGGCCGGGTTCCAAGGAGCACCCCTCCACTTT.

This clonotype has more than one count but fewer than ten. The chain uses TRBV6-5 and TRBJ2-4, with 12 nucleotides matching TRBD1. The germline V gene has CDR1 MNHEY and CDR2 SVGAGI. CDR3 length: 19 amino acids. Germline trimming cut 3 bases from V and 1 base from J; bases unmatched to any gene: 10. The CDR3 protein is CASSYPGTGGYLAKNIQYF. CDR3 coding DNA: TGTGCCAGCAGTTATCCAGGGACAGGGGGCTACTTGGCCAAAAACATTCAGTACTTC.

The chain uses TRBV19 and TRBJ2-3; a weak D match, TRBD1 (6 bases). V lost 2 bases, J lost 3 bases, and 15 bases lay in between. CDR1 is LNHDA and CDR2 is SQIVND in the germline V gene (reference sequence). This CDR3 has 16 residues. The CDR3 DNA follows: TGTGCCAGTAGTATACAGGGGTTTCTTGGTACAGATACGCAGTATTTT. It encodes CASSIQGFLGTDTQYF.

This chain links TRBV4-1 with TRBJ2-1; the D is unclear. The CDR3 is 17 amino acids. Germline-derived CDR1 and CDR2 are MGHRA and YSYEKL. Trimming left V 0 bases short and J 0 bases short, with 12 bases between. CDR3 nucleotides: TGCGCCAGCAGCCAAGATGTCGTAGAGATCTCCTACAATGAGCAGTTCTTC. It encodes CASSQDVVEISYNEQFF.

This chain connects TRBV5-1 to TRBJ1-1, with D possibly being TRBD1 (5 bases). Germline V gene lookup returns CDR1 SGHRS and CDR2 YFSETQ. Trimming removed 4 bases from V and 4 bases from J, with 17 bases in between. This CDR3 comprises 15 residues. The CDR3 DNA reads TGCGCCAGCAGCCTTCAAATTGGGGCTCCCACTGAAGCTTTCTTT. It specifies CASSLQIGAPTEAFF.

In its sample, this clonotype was seen many times. The V and J genes are TRBV7-9 and TRBJ2-1; no clear D. V was pared by 5 bases and J by 6 bases, with 8 bases between. The CDR3 contains 12 residues. Germline V gene sequence: CDR1 SEHNR, CDR2 FQNEAQ (reference sequence). This chain's CDR3 is CASSGLPNEQFF. CDR3 sequence (DNA): TGTGCCAGCAGCGGATTACCCAATGAGCAGTTCTTC.

The genes are TRBV7-2 and TRBJ2-3, with 10 positions matching TRBD2. Germline assignment: CDR1 SGHTA and CDR2 FQGNSA. The junction had 4 bases not matched to a gene; V was cut back by 5 bases and J by 5 bases. The CDR3 runs to 14 residues. The CDR3 bases are TGTGCCAGCAGCCTACGACTAGCGGGAGATACGCAGTATTTT. Its translation is CASSLRLAGDTQYF.

The V and J genes are TRBV28 and TRBJ2-2, with TRBD1 identical over 10 bases. This CDR3 has 15 amino acids. Losses at the gene ends were 5 bases for V and 4 bases for J; bases not matched to a gene: 4. Germline V lookup: CDR1 MDHEN, CDR2 SYDVKM. The CDR3 DNA sequence: TGTGCCAGCAGTCAGGACAGGGGGGGCACCGGGGAGCTGTTTTTT. Translated: CASSQDRGGTGELFF.